Listed below are T cell receptor beta chains from one sample, sequenced in a study of blood T cell repertoires in COVID-19. Assay used: immunoSEQ multiplex PCR; TCRdb lists only in-frame clones, some missing. The table includes 250,000 to 350,000 clones, more than 75% detected once. The sequenced material came from PBMCs or T cells enriched from blood (not recorded which). These receptors all stem from a woman aged 55-75 years in a cohort exposed to, infected with or recovered from COVID-19 (not recorded which). The CDR3 runs from the conserved cysteine through the conserved F or W. A D gene is named only where the DNA matches it firmly. Clone size is stated in some rows and not others, as once, few, many or a class when expanded.

>TRBD1|TRBV27|NA|TRBJ2-7|13
CASRIQGAYEQYF
TGTGCCAGCAGAATACAGGGGGCATACGAGCAGTACTTC
>NA|TRBV28|NA|TRBJ2-7|13
CASSLYSPYEQYF
TGTGCCAGCAGTTTGTACAGCCCCTACGAGCAGTACTTC
>NA|TRBV24-1|NA|TRBJ1-5|16
CATSEDGARGSQPQHF
TGTGCCACCAGTGAAGATGGGGCGAGAGGTAGTCAGCCCCAGCATTTT
>NA|TRBV6-2/TRBV6-3|NA|TRBJ1-5|14
CASSLQGWGQPQHF
TGTGCCAGCAGTCTACAGGGTTGGGGTCAGCCCCAGCATTTT
>NA|TRBV28|once|TRBJ1-4|17
CASSLIGRTTSNEKLFF
TGTGCCAGCAGTTTAATTGGGCGAACGACCAGTAATGAAAAACTGTTTTTT
>NA|TRBV12-3/TRBV12-4|NA|TRBJ1-1|12
CASSLGGPEAFF
TGTGCCAGCAGTTTAGGGGGCCCTGAAGCTTTCTTT
>TRBD1|TRBV7-3|NA|TRBJ2-2|14
CASSFGQGTGELFF
TGTGCCAGCAGTTTTGGACAGGGAACCGGGGAGCTGTTTTTT
>NA|TRBV10-3|NA|TRBJ1-5|14
CAISDRDKHQPQHF
TGTGCCATCAGCGATCGGGACAAACATCAGCCCCAGCATTTT
>TRBD1|TRBV18|NA|TRBJ1-1|14
CASSRTGTGSEAFF
TGTGCCAGCTCACGAACGGGGACAGGTTCTGAAGCTTTCTTT
>TRBD1|TRBV5-4|once|TRBJ2-5|14
CATSSGQLQETQYF
TGTGCCACAAGCTCGGGACAGCTTCAAGAGACCCAGTACTTC
>TRBD2|TRBV28|NA|TRBJ2-7|13
CASSLSGSGEQYF
TGTGCCAGCAGTCTTAGCGGGAGTGGAGAGCAGTACTTC
>TRBD1|TRBV4-1|NA|TRBJ2-1|17
CASSRLLTGDGDNEQFF
TGCGCCAGCAGCCGGTTACTGACAGGGGATGGGGACAATGAGCAGTTCTTC
>TRBD2|TRBV24-1|NA|TRBJ2-1|16
CATSDPTSGTYNEQFF
TGTGCCACCAGTGACCCGACTAGCGGGACCTACAATGAGCAGTTCTTC
>TRBD1|TRBV16|NA|TRBJ1-1|14
CASSHLGQGTEAFF
TGTGCCAGCAGCCACCTAGGACAGGGCACTGAAGCTTTCTTT
>NA|TRBV9|NA|TRBJ2-7|14
CASSVQTGPYEQYF
TGTGCCAGCAGCGTCCAGACAGGCCCCTACGAGCAGTACTTC
>TRBD2|TRBV4-2|NA|TRBJ2-4|18
CASSQTGTSDLAKNIQYF
TGTGCCAGCAGCCAAACGGGGACTAGCGATCTAGCCAAAAACATTCAGTACTTC
>TRBD2|TRBV14|NA|TRBJ2-1|12
CASSQGSGQRFF
TGTGCCAGCAGCCAAGGTAGCGGGCAGCGGTTCTTC
>NA|TRBV11-3|NA|TRBJ2-6|15
CASSPDSSGANVLTF
TGTGCCAGCAGCCCCGACAGCTCTGGGGCCAACGTCCTGACTTTC
>NA|TRBV10-2|NA|TRBJ1-2|15
CASSESNGAPYGYTF
TGCGCCAGCAGTGAGTCGAACGGTGCTCCCTATGGCTACACCTTC
>TRBD1|TRBV5-6|once|TRBJ1-5|14
CASSSGQINQPQHF
TGTGCCAGCAGCTCGGGACAGATCAATCAGCCCCAGCATTTT
>TRBD2|TRBV3-1/TRBV3-2|NA|TRBJ2-1|20
CASSPPLGTSGRARTNEQFF
TGTGCCAGCAGCCCCCCTTTGGGGACTAGCGGGAGAGCTAGGACCAATGAGCAGTTCTTC
>NA|TRBV10-2|NA|TRBJ1-2|15
CASSESIARGDGYTF
TGCGCCAGCAGTGAGTCGATTGCCAGGGGTGATGGCTACACCTTC
>NA|TRBV7-8|NA|TRBJ2-7|15
CASSWDLSPWVEQYF
TGTGCCAGCAGCTGGGACTTGTCCCCTTGGGTGGAGCAGTACTTC
>NA|TRBV24-1|NA|TRBJ2-7|13
CATSDLYSGEQYF
TGTGCCACCAGTGATTTGTACTCAGGCGAGCAGTACTTC
>TRBD1|TRBV15|NA|TRBJ1-4|17
CATSRGPAGGTGEKLFF
TGTGCCACCAGCAGAGGCCCCGCAGGGGGGACTGGTGAAAAACTGTTTTTT
>NA|TRBV11-3|NA|TRBJ1-1|13
CASSLEGDTEAFF
TGTGCCAGCAGCTTAGAGGGCGACACTGAAGCTTTCTTT